This T cell receptor (beta chain) was sequenced for a study of cytomegalovirus exposure and HLA in healthy donors. Study information: For the approximately 360 genotyped donors, approximately 82% fell within the Caucasian-associated ancestry cluster. Study-level results: For most TCR sequences rarity was the rule, although some public TCRs occurred in many donors. Data from an earlier analysis indicated that most TCR beta V segments were productive either about 87% or about 30% of the time. The listing of 150 to 200 TCR beta chains classed them as cytomegalovirus-associated.

About this clone: Its antigen is as yet unknown.

J gave up 4 bases and V 5 bases, and 7 bases lay outside the gene matches. This CDR3 has 15 residues. Germline CDR1 SGHAT, CDR2 FQNNGV. Primers for the PCR totalled 60 Vbeta and 13 Jbeta. TCRdb keeps only in-frame clones here, not all; method: immunoSEQ multiplex PCR. This sample has more than 110,000 clones; approximately 71% occur once, and the top ten carry nearly 5%. The clonotype was recovered from a woman between 45 and 65 years old in good health and CMV-seronegative. Sequences were obtained from PBMCs. The genes are TRBV11-2 and TRBJ2-2; 7 nucleotides agree with TRBD2. CDR3 sequence reads: CASSQTSVGTGELFF. Written as DNA, the CDR3 is TGTGCCAGCAGCCAAACTAGCGTGGGCACCGGGGAGCTGTTTTTT.